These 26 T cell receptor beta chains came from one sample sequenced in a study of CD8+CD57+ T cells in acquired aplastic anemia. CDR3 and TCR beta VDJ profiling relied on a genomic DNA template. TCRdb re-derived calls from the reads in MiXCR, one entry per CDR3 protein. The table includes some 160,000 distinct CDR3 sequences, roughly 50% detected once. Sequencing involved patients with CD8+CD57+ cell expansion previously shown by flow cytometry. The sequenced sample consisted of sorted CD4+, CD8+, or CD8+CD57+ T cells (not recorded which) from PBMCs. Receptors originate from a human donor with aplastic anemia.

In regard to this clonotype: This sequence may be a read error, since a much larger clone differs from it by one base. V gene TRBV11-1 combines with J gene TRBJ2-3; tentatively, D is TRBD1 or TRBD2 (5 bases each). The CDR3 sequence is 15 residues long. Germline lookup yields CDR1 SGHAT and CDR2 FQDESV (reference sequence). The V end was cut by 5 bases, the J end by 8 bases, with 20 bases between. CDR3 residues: CASSRRDHGPVTQYF. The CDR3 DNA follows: TGTGCCAGCAGCCGCCGGGACCACGGGCCAGTTACGCAGTATTTT.

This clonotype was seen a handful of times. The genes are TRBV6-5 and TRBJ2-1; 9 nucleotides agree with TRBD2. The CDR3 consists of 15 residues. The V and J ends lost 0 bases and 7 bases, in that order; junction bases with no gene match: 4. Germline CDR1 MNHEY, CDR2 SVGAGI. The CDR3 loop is CASSYSSTSGNEQFF. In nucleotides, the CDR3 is TGTGCCAGCAGTTACTCGTCTACTAGCGGGAATGAGCAGTTCTTC.

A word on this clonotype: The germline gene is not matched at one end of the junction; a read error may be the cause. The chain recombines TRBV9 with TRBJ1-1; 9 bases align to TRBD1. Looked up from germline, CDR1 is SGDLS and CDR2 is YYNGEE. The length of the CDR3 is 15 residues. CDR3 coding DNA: TGTGCCAGCAGCAAAACCGGGACAGGGTCCACTGAAGCTTTCTTC. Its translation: CASSKTGTGSTEAFF.

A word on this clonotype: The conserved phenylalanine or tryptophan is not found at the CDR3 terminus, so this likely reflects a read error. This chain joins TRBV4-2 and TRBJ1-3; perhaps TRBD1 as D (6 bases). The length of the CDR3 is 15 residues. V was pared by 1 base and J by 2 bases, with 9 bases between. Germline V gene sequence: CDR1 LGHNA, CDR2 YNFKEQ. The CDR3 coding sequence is TGTGCCAGCAGCCAAGGAACAGGGACTGGAAACACCATATATTTG. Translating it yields CASSQGTGTGNTIYL.

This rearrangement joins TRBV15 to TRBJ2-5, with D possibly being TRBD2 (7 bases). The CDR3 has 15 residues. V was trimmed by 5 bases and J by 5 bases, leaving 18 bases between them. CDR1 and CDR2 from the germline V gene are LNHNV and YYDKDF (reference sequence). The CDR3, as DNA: TGTGCCACCAGCGCTGCGGGGGCTCCCCATGAGACCCAGTACTTC. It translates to CATSAAGAPHETQYF.

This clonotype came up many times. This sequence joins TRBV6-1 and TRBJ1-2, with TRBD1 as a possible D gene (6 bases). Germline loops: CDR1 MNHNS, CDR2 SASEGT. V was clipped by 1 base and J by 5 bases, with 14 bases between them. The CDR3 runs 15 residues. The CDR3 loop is CASSEGQGFGYGYTF. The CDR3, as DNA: TGTGCCAGCAGTGAAGGGCAGGGGTTCGGGTATGGCTACACCTTC.

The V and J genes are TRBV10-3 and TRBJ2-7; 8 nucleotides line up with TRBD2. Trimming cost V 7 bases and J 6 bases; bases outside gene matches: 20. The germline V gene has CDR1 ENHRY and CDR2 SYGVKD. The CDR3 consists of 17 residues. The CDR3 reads CAITSGATSGARGEQYF. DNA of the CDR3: TGTGCCATCACTTCTGGGGCCACTAGCGGAGCCCGCGGCGAGCAGTACTTC.

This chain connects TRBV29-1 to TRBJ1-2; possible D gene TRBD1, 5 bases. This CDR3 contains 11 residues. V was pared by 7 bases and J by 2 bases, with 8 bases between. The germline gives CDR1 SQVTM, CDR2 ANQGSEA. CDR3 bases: TGCAGCGGGGACGGAAACTATGGCTACACCTTC. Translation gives CSGDGNYGYTF.

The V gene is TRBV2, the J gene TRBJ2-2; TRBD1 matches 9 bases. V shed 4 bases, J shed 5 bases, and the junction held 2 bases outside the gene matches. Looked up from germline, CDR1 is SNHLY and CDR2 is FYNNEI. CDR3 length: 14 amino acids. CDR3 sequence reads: CASSGQGETGELFF. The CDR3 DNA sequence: TGTGCCAGCAGTGGACAGGGGGAGACCGGGGAGCTGTTTTTT.

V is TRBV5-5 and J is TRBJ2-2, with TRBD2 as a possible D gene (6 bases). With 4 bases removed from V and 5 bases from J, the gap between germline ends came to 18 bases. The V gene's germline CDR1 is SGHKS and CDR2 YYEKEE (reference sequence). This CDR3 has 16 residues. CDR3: CASSASGLFVTGELFF. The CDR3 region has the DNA TGTGCCAGCAGCGCGAGCGGACTATTCGTAACCGGGGAGCTGTTTTTT.

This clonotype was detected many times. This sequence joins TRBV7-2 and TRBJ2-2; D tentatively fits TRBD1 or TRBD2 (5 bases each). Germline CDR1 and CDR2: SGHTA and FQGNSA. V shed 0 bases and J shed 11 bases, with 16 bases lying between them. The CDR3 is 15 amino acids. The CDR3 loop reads CASSLAYQGVYELFF. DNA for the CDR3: TGTGCCAGCAGCTTAGCGTACCAGGGAGTCTATGAGCTGTTTTTT.

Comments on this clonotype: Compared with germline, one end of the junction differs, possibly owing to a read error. CDR3 region: CASSSPLPIRTGSPLHF. In nucleotides, the CDR3 is TGTGCTAGCAGCTCCCCCCTCCCAATAAGGACTGGTTCACCCCTCCACTTT. The chain couples TRBV7-7 to TRBJ1-6; no clear D. This CDR3 is built from 17 residues. Per germline, CDR1 SSHAT and CDR2 FNYEAQ (reference sequence).

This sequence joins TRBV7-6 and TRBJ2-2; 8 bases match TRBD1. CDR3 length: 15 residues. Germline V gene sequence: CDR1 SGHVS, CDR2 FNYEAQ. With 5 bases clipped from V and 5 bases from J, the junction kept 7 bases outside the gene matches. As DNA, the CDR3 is TGTGCCAGCAGCCCCAGACAGGGGCAGACCGGGGAGCTGTTTTTT. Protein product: CASSPRQGQTGELFF.

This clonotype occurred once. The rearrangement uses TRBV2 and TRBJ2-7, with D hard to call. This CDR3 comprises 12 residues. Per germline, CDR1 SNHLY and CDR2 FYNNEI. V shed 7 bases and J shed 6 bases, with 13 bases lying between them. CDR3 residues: CASIVVGSEQYF. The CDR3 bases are TGTGCCAGCATTGTCGTCGGTAGCGAGCAGTACTTC. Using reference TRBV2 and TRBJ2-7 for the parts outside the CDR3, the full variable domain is EPEVTQTPSHQVTQMGQEVILRCVPISNHLYFYWYRQILGQKVEFLVSFYNNEISEKSEIFDDQFSVERPDGSNFTLKIRSTKLEDSAMYFCASIVVGSEQYFGPGTRLTVT.

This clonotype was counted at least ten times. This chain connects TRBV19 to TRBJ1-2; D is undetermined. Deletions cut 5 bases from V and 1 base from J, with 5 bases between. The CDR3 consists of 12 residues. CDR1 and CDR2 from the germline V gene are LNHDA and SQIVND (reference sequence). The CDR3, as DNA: TGTGCCAGTAGTCCGATTAACTATGGCTACACCTTC. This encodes CASSPINYGYTF.

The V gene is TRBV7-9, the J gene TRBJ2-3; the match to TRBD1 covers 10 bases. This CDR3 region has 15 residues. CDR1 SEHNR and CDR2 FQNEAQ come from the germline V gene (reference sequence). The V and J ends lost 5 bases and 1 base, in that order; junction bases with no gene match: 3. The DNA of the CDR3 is TGTGCCAGCAGCCACGACAGGGGGCGCACAGATACGCAGTATTTT. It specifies CASSHDRGRTDTQYF.

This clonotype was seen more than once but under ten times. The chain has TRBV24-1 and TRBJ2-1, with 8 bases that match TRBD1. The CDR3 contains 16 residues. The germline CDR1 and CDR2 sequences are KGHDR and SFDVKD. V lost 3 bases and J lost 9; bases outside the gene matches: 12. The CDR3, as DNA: TGTGCCACCAGTGATCCCTACCGGACAGGGTCCACTGAGCAGTTCTTC. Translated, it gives CATSDPYRTGSTEQFF.

For the CDR3, the DNA is TGTGCCAGCAGCTTCCGGGACAGTAGAGGCTACACCTTC. Encoded protein: CASSFRDSRGYTF. This rearrangement joins TRBV7-8 to TRBJ1-2, with TRBD1 matching over 7 bases. CDR1 SGHVS and CDR2 FQNEAQ come from the germline V gene. V lost 3 bases, J lost 8 bases, and 6 bases stayed unmatched. The CDR3 spans 13 residues.

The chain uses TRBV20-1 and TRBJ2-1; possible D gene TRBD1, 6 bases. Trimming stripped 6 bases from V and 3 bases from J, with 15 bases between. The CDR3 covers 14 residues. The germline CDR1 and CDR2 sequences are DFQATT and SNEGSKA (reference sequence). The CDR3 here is CSAYRDTIYNEQFF. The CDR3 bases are TGCAGTGCGTACCGGGACACTATCTACAATGAGCAGTTCTTC.

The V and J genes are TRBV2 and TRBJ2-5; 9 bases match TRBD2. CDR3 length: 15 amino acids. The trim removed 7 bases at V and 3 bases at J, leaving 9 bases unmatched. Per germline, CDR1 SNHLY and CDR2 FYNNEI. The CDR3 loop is CASTRASGIEETQYF. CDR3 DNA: TGTGCCAGCACGCGGGCTAGCGGGATAGAAGAGACCCAGTACTTC.

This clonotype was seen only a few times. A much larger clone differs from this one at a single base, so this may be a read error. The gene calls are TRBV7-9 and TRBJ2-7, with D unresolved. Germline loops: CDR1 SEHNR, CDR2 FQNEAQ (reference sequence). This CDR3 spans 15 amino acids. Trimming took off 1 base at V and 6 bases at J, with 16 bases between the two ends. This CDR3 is CASSLGFQLNSEQYF. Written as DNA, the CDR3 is TGTGCCAGCAGCTTAGGGTTTCAATTGAACTCCGAGCAGTACTTC.

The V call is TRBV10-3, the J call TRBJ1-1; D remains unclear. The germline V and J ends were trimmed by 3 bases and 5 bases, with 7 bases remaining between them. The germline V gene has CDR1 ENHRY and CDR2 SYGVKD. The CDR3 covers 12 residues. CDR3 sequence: CAISERGTEAFF. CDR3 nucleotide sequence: TGTGCCATCAGTGAAAGAGGTACTGAAGCTTTCTTT.

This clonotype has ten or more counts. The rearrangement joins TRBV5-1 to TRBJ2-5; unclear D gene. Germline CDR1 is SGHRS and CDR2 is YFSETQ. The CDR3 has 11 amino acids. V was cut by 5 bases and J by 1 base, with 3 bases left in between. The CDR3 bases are TGCGCCAGCAGGCTCCAAGAGACCCAGTACTTC. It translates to CASRLQETQYF.

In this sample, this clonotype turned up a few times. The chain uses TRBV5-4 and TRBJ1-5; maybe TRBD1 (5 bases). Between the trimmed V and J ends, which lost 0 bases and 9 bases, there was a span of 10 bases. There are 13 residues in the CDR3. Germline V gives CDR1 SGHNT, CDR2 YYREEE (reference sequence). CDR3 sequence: CASSLDRQRPQHF. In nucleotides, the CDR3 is TGTGCCAGCAGCTTGGACAGGCAACGGCCCCAGCATTTT.

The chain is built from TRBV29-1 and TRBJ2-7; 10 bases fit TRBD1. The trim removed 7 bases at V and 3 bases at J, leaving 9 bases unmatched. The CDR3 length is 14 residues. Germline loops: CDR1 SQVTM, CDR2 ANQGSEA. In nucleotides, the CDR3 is TGCAGCGGACTGTTTCGGGACAGGGGCTACGAGCAGTACTTC. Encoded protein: CSGLFRDRGYEQYF.

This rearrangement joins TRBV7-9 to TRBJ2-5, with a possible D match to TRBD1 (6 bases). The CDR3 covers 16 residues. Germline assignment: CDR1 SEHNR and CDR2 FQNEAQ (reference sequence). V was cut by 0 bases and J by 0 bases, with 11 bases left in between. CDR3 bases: TGTGCCAGCAGCTTAGCCGGGACAACTAACCAAGAGACCCAGTACTTC. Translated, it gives CASSLAGTTNQETQYF.